The following is a TCR beta chain sequence with its context. Its specificity is unknown. Every donor contributed around 10 milliliters of peripheral blood by blood draw. Per sample, at least 5 micrograms of total RNA were extracted. Combining a sample-barcoded 5' primer with a J-beta primer mix, a second PCR ran for roughly 6 to 11 cycles. Tagging of each cDNA molecule was performed by a template-switch adaptor with 12 random nucleotides. TCRdb re-derived calls from the 5' RACE reads in MiXCR, one entry per CDR3 protein. The profile shows 1.5 million to 2 million distinct CDR3 sequences, more than 35% of them singletons. This CDR3 region has 17 residues. The germline V and J ends were trimmed by 1 base and 1 base, with 16 bases remaining between them. The V gene's germline CDR1 is SGHVS and CDR2 FQNEAQ. These data are taken from a study of blood T cells in healthy people across ages. Study findings and constraints: Age brought a roughly linear fall in TCR beta diversity measured per million T cells.

The chain recombines TRBV7-8 with TRBJ2-5; tentative D call: TRBD1 (5 bases). Sequenced material: blood. This TCR came from a human donor in good health. CDR3 region: CASSLGRAGPFQETQYF. DNA for the CDR3: TGTGCCAGCAGCTTAGGAAGGGCAGGGCCATTCCAAGAGACCCAGTACTTC.